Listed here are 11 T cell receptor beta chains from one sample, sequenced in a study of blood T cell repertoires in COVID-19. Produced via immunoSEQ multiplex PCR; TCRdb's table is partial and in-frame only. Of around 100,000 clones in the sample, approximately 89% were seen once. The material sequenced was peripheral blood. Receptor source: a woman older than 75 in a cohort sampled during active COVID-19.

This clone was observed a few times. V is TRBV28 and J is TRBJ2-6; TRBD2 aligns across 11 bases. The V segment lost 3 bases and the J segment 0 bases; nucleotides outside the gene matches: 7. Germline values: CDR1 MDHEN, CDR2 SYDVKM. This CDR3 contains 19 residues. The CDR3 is CASSFLSSGGFSGANVLTF. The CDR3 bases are TGTGCCAGCAGTTTTCTATCTAGCGGGGGGTTCTCTGGGGCCAACGTCCTGACTTTC.

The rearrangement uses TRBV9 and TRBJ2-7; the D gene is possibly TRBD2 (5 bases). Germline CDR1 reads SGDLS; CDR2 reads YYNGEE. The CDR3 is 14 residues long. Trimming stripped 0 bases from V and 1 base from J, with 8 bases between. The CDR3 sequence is CASSVARGSYEQYF. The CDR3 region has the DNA TGTGCCAGCAGCGTAGCTCGGGGATCCTACGAGCAGTACTTC.

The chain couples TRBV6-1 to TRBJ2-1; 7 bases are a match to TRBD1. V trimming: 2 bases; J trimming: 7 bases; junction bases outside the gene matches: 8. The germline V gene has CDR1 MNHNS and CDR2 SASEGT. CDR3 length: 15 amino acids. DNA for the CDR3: TGTGCCAGCAGTGAACCGGGACAGAAACAAAATGAGCAGTTCTTC. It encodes CASSEPGQKQNEQFF.

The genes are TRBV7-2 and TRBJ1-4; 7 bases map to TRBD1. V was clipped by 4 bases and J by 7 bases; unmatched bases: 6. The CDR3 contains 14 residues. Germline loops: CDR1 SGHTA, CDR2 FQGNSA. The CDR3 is CASSSRTGGEKLFF. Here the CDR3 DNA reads TGTGCCAGCAGCTCCCGGACAGGTGGTGAAAAACTGTTTTTT. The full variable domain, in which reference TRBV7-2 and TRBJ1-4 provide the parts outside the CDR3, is GAGVSQSPSNKVTEKGKDVELRCDPISGHTALYWYRQSLGQGLEFLIYFQGNSAPDKSGLPSDRFSAERTGGSVSTLTIQRTQQEDSAVYLCASSSRTGGEKLFFGSGTQLSVL.

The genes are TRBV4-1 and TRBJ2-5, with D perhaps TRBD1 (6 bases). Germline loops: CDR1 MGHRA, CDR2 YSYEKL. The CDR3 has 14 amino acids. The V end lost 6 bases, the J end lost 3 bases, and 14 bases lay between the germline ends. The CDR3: CASSPSGTKETQYF. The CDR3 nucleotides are TGCGCCAGCAGTCCTTCTGGGACAAAAGAGACCCAGTACTTC.

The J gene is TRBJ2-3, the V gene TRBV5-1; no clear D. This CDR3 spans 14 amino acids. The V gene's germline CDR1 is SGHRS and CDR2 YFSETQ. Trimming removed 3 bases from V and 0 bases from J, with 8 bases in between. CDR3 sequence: CASSSTTSTDTQYF. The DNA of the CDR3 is TGCGCCAGCAGCTCCACGACTAGCACAGATACGCAGTATTTT.

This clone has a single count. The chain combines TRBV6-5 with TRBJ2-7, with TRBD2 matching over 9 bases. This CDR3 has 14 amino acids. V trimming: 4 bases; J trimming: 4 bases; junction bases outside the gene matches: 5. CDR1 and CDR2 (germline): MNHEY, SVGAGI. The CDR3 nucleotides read TGTGCCAGCAGTTTCCAGACTAGCGGATACGAGCAGTACTTC. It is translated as CASSFQTSGYEQYF.

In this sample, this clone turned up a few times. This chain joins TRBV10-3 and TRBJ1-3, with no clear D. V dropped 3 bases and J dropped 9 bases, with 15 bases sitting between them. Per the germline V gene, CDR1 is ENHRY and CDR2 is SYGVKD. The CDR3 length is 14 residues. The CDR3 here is CAISEGQSWSTIYF. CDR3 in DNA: TGTGCCATCAGTGAAGGTCAAAGTTGGAGCACCATATATTTT.

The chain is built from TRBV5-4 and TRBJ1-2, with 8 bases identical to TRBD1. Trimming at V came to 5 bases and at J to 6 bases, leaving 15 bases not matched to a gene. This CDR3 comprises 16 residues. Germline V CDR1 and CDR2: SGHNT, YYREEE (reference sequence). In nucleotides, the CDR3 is TGTGCCAGCAGTTCGGCAGGGGGCGCGAAGAGGAATGGCTACACCTTC. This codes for CASSSAGGAKRNGYTF.

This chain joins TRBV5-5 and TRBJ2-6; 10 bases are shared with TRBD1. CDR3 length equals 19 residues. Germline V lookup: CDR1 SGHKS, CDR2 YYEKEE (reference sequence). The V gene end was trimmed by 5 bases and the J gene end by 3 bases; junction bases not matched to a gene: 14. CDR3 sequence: CASSKDPGQGSVGANVLTF. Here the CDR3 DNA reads TGTGCCAGCAGTAAGGATCCGGGACAGGGGTCGGTTGGGGCCAACGTCCTGACTTTC.

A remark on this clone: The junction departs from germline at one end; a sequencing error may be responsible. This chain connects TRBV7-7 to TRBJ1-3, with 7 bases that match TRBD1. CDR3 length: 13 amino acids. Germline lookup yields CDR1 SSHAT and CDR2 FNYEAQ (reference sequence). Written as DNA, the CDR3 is TGTGCTAGCAGCGCGGGACAGGGAAACACCATATATTTT. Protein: CASSAGQGNTIYF.